A single sample gave rise to the 20 T cell receptor beta chains below, sequenced in a study of blood T cell repertoires in COVID-19. Here immunoSEQ multiplex PCR was the method, and the copy in TCRdb shows in-frame clones only, minus some. Of about 150,000 clones detected, roughly 89% appear once; the ten largest clones hold 5%. Material: peripheral blood. The receptor set was obtained from a human donor in a cohort sampled during active COVID-19.

The rearrangement joins TRBV2 to TRBJ2-1, with 9 positions matching TRBD1. Trimming cost V 6 bases and J 0 bases; bases outside gene matches: 6. The CDR3 runs 16 residues. The germline gives CDR1 SNHLY, CDR2 FYNNEI. The chain's CDR3 is CASRLTGGSSYNEQFF. CDR3 DNA sequence: TGTGCCAGCAGACTGACAGGGGGGAGCTCCTACAATGAGCAGTTCTTC.

The gene calls are TRBV27 and TRBJ2-7; 10 bases line up with TRBD2. The CDR3 consists of 16 residues. Germline loops: CDR1 MNHEY, CDR2 SMNVEV (reference sequence). Trimming at V came to 6 bases and at J to 5 bases, leaving 13 bases not matched to a gene. CDR3 coding DNA: TGTGCCAGCAGCCGAAGCCTGAGCGGGGGGGATGACGAGCAGTACTTC. It specifies CASSRSLSGGDDEQYF.

The chain is built from TRBV5-5 and TRBJ1-4, with 9 bases identical to TRBD1. CDR1 is SGHKS, CDR2 YYEKEE, per germline (reference sequence). V lost 3 bases, J lost 0 bases, and 6 bases stayed unmatched. The CDR3 runs 17 residues. CDR3 coding DNA: TGTGCCAGCAGCTGGGGACAGGGAATAGCAACTAATGAAAAACTGTTTTTT. Translated: CASSWGQGIATNEKLFF.

The chain has TRBV7-9 and TRBJ2-1; D may be TRBD2 (6 bases). Germline loops: CDR1 SEHNR, CDR2 FQNEAQ (reference sequence). CDR3 length: 19 amino acids. The V gene lost 5 bases and the J gene lost 5 bases, with 28 bases spanning the gap. The CDR3 protein is CASSPLTGDRATVHNEQFF. The CDR3 nucleotides are TGTGCCAGCAGCCCCTTGACGGGGGATAGGGCGACGGTACACAATGAGCAGTTCTTC. Looking up the rest from reference TRBV7-9 and TRBJ2-1 gives the full variable domain: DTGVSQNPRHKITKRGQNVTFRCDPISEHNRLYWYRQTLGQGPEFLTYFQNEAQLEKSRLLSDRFSAERPKGSFSTLEIQRTEQGDSAMYLCASSPLTGDRATVHNEQFFGPGTRLTVL.

The chain links TRBV7-8 to TRBJ2-7; possibly TRBD1 for D (6 bases). This CDR3 is built from 13 residues. The germline V gene has CDR1 SGHVS and CDR2 FQNEAQ. Trimming took off 5 bases at V and 7 bases at J, with 15 bases between the two ends. The CDR3 sequence is CASSQGQSSEQYF. The CDR3 DNA reads TGTGCCAGCAGCCAAGGACAGTCAAGTGAGCAGTACTTC.

The chain carries TRBV3-1 (or the pseudogene TRBV3-2) and TRBJ2-7; TRBD1 aligns across 11 bases. V shed 2 bases and J 9 bases; nucleotides not matched to a gene: 18. The CDR3 spans 18 residues. Germline values: CDR1 LGHDT, CDR2 YNNKEL (reference sequence). Here the CDR3 DNA reads TGTGCCAGCAGCCAACTTGGGGGGCGCGGGACAGGGGGTCCCGGGCAGTACTTC. Translated: CASSQLGGRGTGGPGQYF.

The rearrangement links TRBV5-6 to TRBJ2-7, with D tentatively TRBD1 (6 bases). The CDR3 contains 16 residues. The germline V gene encodes CDR1 SGHDT and CDR2 YYEEEE. Trimming removed 3 bases from V and 0 bases from J, with 16 bases in between. CDR3 DNA: TGTGCCAGCAGCTCTACAGGGCCCGAGAGCTCCTACGAGCAGTACTTC. Residues: CASSSTGPESSYEQYF.

The rearrangement joins TRBV4-1 to TRBJ1-4; no reliable D call. This CDR3 is 15 amino acids long. Germline lookup yields CDR1 MGHRA and CDR2 YSYEKL. Trimming shortened V by 3 bases and J by 5 bases, and 13 bases separated the two germline ends. The CDR3 nucleotides read TGCGCCAGCAGCCAGGCCCGGGATTTCAATGAAAAACTGTTTTTT. Encoded protein: CASSQARDFNEKLFF.

This chain connects TRBV7-2 to TRBJ1-1, with 7 bases lining up with TRBD1. The CDR3 runs 17 residues. The germline CDR1 and CDR2 sequences are SGHTA and FQGNSA. V lost 0 bases, J lost 0 bases, and 7 bases stayed unmatched. The CDR3 DNA is TGTGCCAGCAGCTTAGCGCTAGGGGGCGCAATGAACACTGAAGCTTTCTTT. Translation gives CASSLALGGAMNTEAFF. The complete variable domain, with remaining parts taken from reference TRBV7-2 and TRBJ1-1, reads GAGVSQSPSNKVTEKGKDVELRCDPISGHTALYWYRQSLGQGLEFLIYFQGNSAPDKSGLPSDRFSAERTGGSVSTLTIQRTQQEDSAVYLCASSLALGGAMNTEAFFGQGTRLTVV.

The chain uses TRBV19 and TRBJ2-3; TRBD1 agrees at 7 bases. CDR1 is LNHDA and CDR2 is SQIVND in the germline V gene (reference sequence). This CDR3 is built from 17 residues. Germline trimming cut 0 bases from V and 4 bases from J; bases unmatched to any gene: 10. The chain's CDR3 is CASSIEDPGTVPDTQYF. The DNA of the CDR3 is TGTGCCAGTAGTATAGAGGACCCCGGGACAGTCCCAGATACGCAGTATTTT.

The chain employs TRBV19 and TRBJ1-5; D is ambiguous. CDR3 length: 14 residues. V was shortened by 8 bases and J by 3 bases, with 14 bases between the two germline ends. Germline V gene sequence: CDR1 LNHDA, CDR2 SQIVND (reference sequence). The CDR3 sequence is CASRRQVNNQPQHF. CDR3 DNA: TGTGCCAGTCGGAGGCAGGTCAACAATCAGCCCCAGCATTTT.

The chain combines TRBV11-3 with TRBJ2-7, with TRBD1 matching 7 bases. V trimming: 2 bases; J trimming: 2 bases; junction bases outside the gene matches: 6. Germline CDR1 reads SGHNT; CDR2 reads YENEEA. This CDR3 region has 15 residues. The CDR3: CASSLSPGQPYEQYF. In DNA, the CDR3 is TGTGCCAGCAGCTTATCCCCGGGACAGCCCTACGAGCAGTACTTC.

J is TRBJ2-7 and V is TRBV28; 10 nucleotides align to TRBD1. The germline V gene has CDR1 MDHEN and CDR2 SYDVKM. This CDR3 contains 13 residues. Trimming took 8 bases from V and 1 from J; bases not matched to a gene: 2. The CDR3 DNA follows: TGTGCCAGCCGGGACAGGGGTTCCTACGAGCAGTACTTC. Protein: CASRDRGSYEQYF.

The chain is built from TRBV6-5 and TRBJ1-5; 8 bases agree with TRBD1. The germline V gene has CDR1 MNHEY and CDR2 SVGAGI. This CDR3 spans 15 amino acids. Unmatched junction bases numbered 11, after V lost 6 bases and J lost 7 bases. The CDR3 bases are TGTGCCAGCAGGGGGCCGAGACAGGGGCCCCAGCCCCAGCATTTT. This codes for CASRGPRQGPQPQHF.

This rearrangement joins TRBV28 to TRBJ1-5; possibly TRBD1 for D (6 bases). Looked up from germline, CDR1 is MDHEN and CDR2 is SYDVKM. The CDR3 has 16 amino acids. Between the trimmed V and J ends, which lost 8 bases and 6 bases, there was a span of 23 bases. The CDR3 DNA reads as TGTGCCAGCGCCGAGACCGATTACAGGGAGGGTCAGCCCCAGCATTTT. This translates into CASAETDYREGQPQHF.

The genes are TRBV19 and TRBJ1-2, with TRBD1 as a possible D gene (6 bases). With 4 bases removed from V and 4 bases from J, the gap between germline ends came to 19 bases. The CDR3 runs to 16 residues. Germline V gene sequence: CDR1 LNHDA, CDR2 SQIVND (reference sequence). Here the CDR3 reads CASSTPAASRGYGYTF. The CDR3 region has the DNA TGTGCCAGTAGTACACCCGCAGCCTCCAGGGGCTATGGCTACACCTTC.

The genes are TRBV9 and TRBJ2-5, with TRBD2 matching 8 bases. Germline assignment: CDR1 SGDLS and CDR2 YYNGEE. The junction had 16 bases not matched to a gene; V was cut back by 4 bases and J by 2 bases. This CDR3 has 18 amino acids. For the CDR3, the DNA is TGTGCCAGCAGCCCCCACTCCTCTGGCGGGGGGAATCAAGAGACCCAGTACTTC. Translated, it gives CASSPHSSGGGNQETQYF.

The count of this clone is one. The chain is built from TRBV7-9 and TRBJ2-1; 9 bases match TRBD1. The CDR3 is made up of 16 amino acids. V lost 5 bases to trimming and J lost 0 bases; unmatched junction nucleotides: 5. Germline V lookup: CDR1 SEHNR, CDR2 FQNEAQ (reference sequence). CDR3 protein: CASSETGQGSYNEQFF. CDR3 bases: TGTGCCAGCAGCGAGACGGGACAGGGCTCCTACAATGAGCAGTTCTTC.

The rearrangement links TRBV5-1 to TRBJ2-1; the D gene is possibly TRBD2 (5 bases). Germline V CDR1 and CDR2: SGHRS, YFSETQ. V was pared by 2 bases and J by 6 bases, with 15 bases between. The CDR3 runs to 15 residues. The CDR3 DNA reads TGCGCCAGCAGCTTCGAGGGAAGTTGGGGCAATGAGCAGTTCTTC. Residues: CASSFEGSWGNEQFF.

The chain recombines TRBV7-9 with TRBJ2-2; possible D gene TRBD1, 5 bases. V lost 1 base to trimming and J lost 6 bases, with 9 bases between them. The CDR3 spans 14 residues. Germline-derived CDR1 and CDR2 are SEHNR and FQNEAQ (reference sequence). CDR3 DNA sequence: TGTGCCAGCAGCTTAGTTGGGGCGCCCGGGGAGCTGTTTTTT. Translating gives CASSLVGAPGELFF. The variable domain in full, completed from reference TRBV7-9 and TRBJ2-2, reads DTGVSQNPRHKITKRGQNVTFRCDPISEHNRLYWYRQTLGQGPEFLTYFQNEAQLEKSRLLSDRFSAERPKGSFSTLEIQRTEQGDSAMYLCASSLVGAPGELFFGEGSRLTVL.